Described below is a single T cell receptor beta chain sequence and its context. As yet, its antigen is unknown. This entry is derived from a study of regulatory dendritic cells for organ transplantation. Libraries were prepared by immunoSEQ multiplex PCR; TCRdb keeps only in-frame clonotypes and omits some of them. The data hold 30,000 to 40,000 clones, with 70% to 90% observed a single time. Study-wide results and limits: Memory CD8+ clonal expansion seemed more limited with regulatory than mature dendritic cells. Among resting subsets, memory CD8+ cells contained the most alloreactive clonotypes.

Per the germline V gene, CDR1 is MNHEY and CDR2 is SVGAGI. The junction had 9 bases not matched to a gene; V was cut back by 5 bases and J by 7 bases. This CDR3 spans 14 amino acids. The chain employs TRBV6-5 and TRBJ2-7, with 9 bases lining up with TRBD1. This sequence originates from a human donor in good health. The sample taken for sequencing was naive CD4+ T cells from blood. The subset here: CD45RA+ naive T cells. The CDR3 sequence: CASSRGTGRGEQYF. CDR3 coding DNA: TGTGCCAGCAGTCGCGGGACAGGGAGGGGAGAGCAGTACTTC.